Described below is a single TCR beta chain sequence and its context. The study ran its PCR with 60 Vbeta and 13 Jbeta primers. TCRdb's table, derived via immunoSEQ multiplex PCR, lists solely in-frame clones and lacks some. This table has 200,000 to 250,000 clones, over 65% appearing once. The CDR3 is made up of 14 amino acids. V was clipped by 6 bases and J by 3 bases; unmatched bases: 5. Germline CDR1 and CDR2: MNHNY and SVGAGI (reference sequence). The data belong to a study of cytomegalovirus exposure and HLA in healthy donors. The chain uses TRBV6-6 and TRBJ1-3, with 7 bases fitting TRBD1. What was sequenced was PBMCs. The TCR originated in a man aged 35-49 years in good health and CMV-seronegative. CDR3 residues: CASRARDSGNTIYF. The CDR3 DNA reads TGTGCCAGCAGAGCCAGGGACAGTGGAAACACCATATATTTT.